The rows below give T cell receptor beta chains drawn from one sample of a study of blood T cell repertoires in COVID-19. Only in-frame clones appear in the TCRdb table, and some are missing; sequencing was by immunoSEQ multiplex PCR. The table lists some 230,000 clones, roughly 90% of them singletons. Sequencing was done on a sample of peripheral blood. The receptors come from a man aged 25-45 years who had recovered from COVID-19. Each CDR3 is given with its conserved first and last residue. The order of the fields is J gene, V gene, D gene, clone size, CDR3 DNA, CDR3 protein. D genes are given only for firm matches. Some rows have no size entry. The others give once, few or many, or a class for an expanded clone.

TRBJ2-1,TRBV19,TRBD2,NA,TGTGCCAGTAGTAATCTAGCGGGGGAATACAATGAGCAGTTCTTC,CASSNLAGEYNEQFF
TRBJ1-6,TRBV27,TRBD1,few,TGTGCCAGCAGTTCCGACTCGCCCGGACAGGGATATTCACCCCTCCACTTT,CASSSDSPGQGYSPLHF
TRBJ1-3,TRBV27,NA,NA,TGTGCCAGCAGTCCCGCCGGGACAATAGTAAACACCATATATTTT,CASSPAGTIVNTIYF
TRBJ1-2,TRBV3-1/TRBV3-2,TRBD1,NA,TGTGCCAGCAGCCAAAGACAGGGAGATAACTATGGCTACACCTTC,CASSQRQGDNYGYTF
TRBJ1-1,TRBV9,NA,NA,TGTGCCAGCAGCGTAGATGGCAGGGTGGATACTGAAGCTTTCTTT,CASSVDGRVDTEAFF
TRBJ1-3,TRBV5-1,NA,NA,TGCGCCAGCAGCTTGCCCTCAGGGACTGGGGGGAACACCATATATTTT,CASSLPSGTGGNTIYF
TRBJ2-1,TRBV6-6,TRBD1,NA,TGTGCCAGCAGCCGGGACAGGGGTGTCAATGAGCAGTTCTTC,CASSRDRGVNEQFF
TRBJ1-6,TRBV3-1/TRBV3-2,NA,NA,TGTGCCAGCAGCCAAGGGTGGCAGGGGCATTATTCACCCCTCCACTTT,CASSQGWQGHYSPLHF
TRBJ1-1,TRBV7-9,NA,NA,TGTGCCAGCAGCTCCATTTCCTATACAGCGGGCGGGTCCCAAGCTTTCTTT,CASSSISYTAGGSQAFF
TRBJ2-7,TRBV7-9,TRBD2,once,TGTGCCAGCAGCTTTGCGGGGGACTACGAGCAGTACTTC,CASSFAGDYEQYF
TRBJ1-1,TRBV12-3/TRBV12-4,TRBD1,NA,TGTGCCTGGGGGACAGGGCGGCACACTGAAGCTTTCTTT,CAWGTGRHTEAFF
TRBJ2-7,TRBV5-8,TRBD1,NA,TGTGCCAGCGGTCCGGGACAGCTAAAGTACGAGCAGTACTTC,CASGPGQLKYEQYF
TRBJ2-4,TRBV7-2,TRBD1,NA,TGTGCCAGCAGCCTAAGACAGGGCCAAAACATTCAGTACTTC,CASSLRQGQNIQYF
TRBJ1-6,TRBV9,NA,NA,TGTGCCAGCAGCCCCCTCCCAGGGGTAGATTCACCCCTCCACTTT,CASSPLPGVDSPLHF
TRBJ2-6,TRBV5-4,NA,NA,TGTGCCAGCAGCGCAGGCCCCGGGGCTGGGGCCAACGTCCTGACTTTC,CASSAGPGAGANVLTF
TRBJ1-5,TRBV19,NA,NA,TGTGCCAGTTTTTCCCCAGGTCATAGCAATCAGCCCCAGCATTTT,CASFSPGHSNQPQHF
TRBJ2-2,TRBV11-2,NA,NA,TGTGCCAGCAGCTTACGGGGGGCCACCGGGGAGCTGTTTTTT,CASSLRGATGELFF
TRBJ2-7,TRBV2,TRBD1,NA,TGTGCCAGCAGCTCCGGGACAGCCTTGATTTCCTACGAGCAGTACTTC,CASSSGTALISYEQYF
TRBJ1-1,TRBV14,NA,NA,TGTGCCAGCAGCCAGACTGCGGGGCTCACGGAAGCTTTCTTT,CASSQTAGLTEAFF
TRBJ2-7,TRBV2,NA,NA,TGTGCCAGCAGGCCCCGGTTGGGGCCCTCCTACGAGCAGTACTTC,CASRPRLGPSYEQYF
TRBJ2-7,TRBV5-1,NA,NA,TGCGCCAGCAGCTCTGCGACAGCCTACGAGCAGTACTTC,CASSSATAYEQYF
TRBJ2-1,TRBV10-1,TRBD2,NA,TGCGCCACCGCCGGGACTAGCGGCCTCGGAGAGCAGTTCTTC,CATAGTSGLGEQFF
TRBJ2-5,TRBV24-1,TRBD1,NA,TGTGCCACCAGTGATTTGCAAGACAGGGGAGAGACCCAGTACTTC,CATSDLQDRGETQYF
TRBJ1-4,TRBV6-6,NA,NA,TGTGCCAGCAGTGACCTGGGGGCAGGGCGAGAAAAACTGTTTTTT,CASSDLGAGREKLFF
TRBJ2-1,TRBV3-1/TRBV3-2,TRBD2,NA,TGTGCCAGCAGCCAAGATGGGGTTATGGGACTAGCCTACAATGAGCAGTTCTTC,CASSQDGVMGLAYNEQFF
TRBJ2-2,TRBV5-1,NA,once,TGCGCCAGCAGCTGGGCGGGGACCACCGGGGAGCTGTTTTTT,CASSWAGTTGELFF
TRBJ2-5,TRBV6-4,TRBD2,NA,TGTGCCAGCAGTCCGCTAGCGGACCAAGAGACCCAGTACTTC,CASSPLADQETQYF
TRBJ2-6,TRBV5-1,NA,NA,TGCGCCAGCAGCTTGGTTTCCATCTCTGGGGCCAACGTCCTGACTTTC,CASSLVSISGANVLTF
TRBJ1-2,TRBV6-6,NA,NA,TGTGCCAGCGGGCGGGGAGCTAACTATGGCTACACCTTC,CASGRGANYGYTF
TRBJ2-6,TRBV3-1/TRBV3-2,NA,NA,TGTGCCAGCAGCCAAGCTAGGGGAATAGGGGCCAACGTCCTGACTTTC,CASSQARGIGANVLTF
TRBJ2-2,TRBV2,NA,NA,TGTGCCAGCAGTGTGTTAAGGGGCGGCGGGGAGCTGTTTTTT,CASSVLRGGGELFF
TRBJ1-6,TRBV7-2,NA,NA,TGTGCCAGCAGCTCCCTAGGAAATTCACCCCTCCACTTT,CASSSLGNSPLHF
TRBJ2-3,TRBV2,NA,NA,TGTGCCAGCAGTGAAGTGGCGGGGATAGATACGCAGTATTTT,CASSEVAGIDTQYF
TRBJ2-7,TRBV19,NA,NA,TGTGCCAGAGTCGACAGGGAGGCTTACGAGCAGTACTTC,CARVDREAYEQYF
TRBJ1-4,TRBV7-2,NA,NA,TGTGCCAGCAGCTCTGGACAGTCTGCAACTAATGAAAAACTGTTTTTT,CASSSGQSATNEKLFF
TRBJ1-4,TRBV11-2,NA,NA,TGTGCCAGCAGCATGCAGGGCTTTGTTAATGAAAAACTGTTTTTT,CASSMQGFVNEKLFF
TRBJ2-7,TRBV19,NA,NA,TGTGCCAGTAGTATTCTAGGAAACTACGAGCAGTACTTC,CASSILGNYEQYF
TRBJ2-7,TRBV6-5,NA,NA,TGTGCCAGCTGGACTGGCTCCTACGAGCAGTACTTC,CASWTGSYEQYF
TRBJ1-2,TRBV5-6,TRBD1,NA,TGTGCCAGCAGCTTGGGAGGGGGCTTTGGCTACACCTTC,CASSLGGGFGYTF
TRBJ1-4,TRBV13,TRBD1,NA,TGTGCCAGCAGCGTCCGGGACAGCTTCTTTGAAAAACTGTTTTTT,CASSVRDSFFEKLFF
TRBJ2-7,TRBV5-5,NA,NA,TGTGCCAGCAGCTTATTGGGGGACACCTACGAGCAGTACTTC,CASSLLGDTYEQYF
TRBJ2-1,TRBV6-4,TRBD2,few,TGTGCCAGCAGTGCCGTCTGGGCGGGGGGCCTTTCCTTTAATGAGCAGTTCTTC,CASSAVWAGGLSFNEQFF
TRBJ2-7,TRBV3-1/TRBV3-2,NA,NA,TGTGCCAGCAGCCAAGCGTCTCGTAGCTCCTACGAGCAGTACTTC,CASSQASRSSYEQYF
TRBJ2-1,TRBV28,TRBD1,NA,TGTGCCAGCAGTCTGGTCAGGGGGCTCGGGAATGAGCAGTTCTTC,CASSLVRGLGNEQFF
TRBJ2-6,TRBV19,TRBD1,NA,TGTGCCAGTAACCCCGGGACAGGCCGATCTGGGGCCAACGTCCTGACTTTC,CASNPGTGRSGANVLTF
TRBJ1-2,TRBV5-4,NA,few,TGTGCCAGCACTGTCTGGGGGGACTATGGCTACACCTTC,CASTVWGDYGYTF
TRBJ1-1,TRBV19,NA,NA,TGTGCCAGTAGTATCGGGCCCCCAGGGACTGAAGCTTTCTTT,CASSIGPPGTEAFF
TRBJ2-5,TRBV3-1/TRBV3-2,NA,NA,TGTGCCAGCACCCTAGGAGCACAAGAGACCCAGTACTTC,CASTLGAQETQYF
TRBJ2-1,TRBV27,TRBD1,NA,TGTGCCAGCCGCTCTAACGGGGACAGATCATCCTACAATGAGCAGTTCTTC,CASRSNGDRSSYNEQFF
TRBJ2-5,TRBV9,TRBD2,NA,TGTGCCAGCAGCGCTAGCGGGGGGGCTTGGGAGACCCAGTACTTC,CASSASGGAWETQYF
TRBJ1-2,TRBV6-2/TRBV6-3,NA,NA,TGTGCCAGCAGTTACAGGGAGAAGCATGGCTACACCTTC,CASSYREKHGYTF
TRBJ2-3,TRBV3-1/TRBV3-2,TRBD1,NA,TGTGCCAGCAGCTCAGGACAGGTTTCAGATACGCAGTATTTT,CASSSGQVSDTQYF
TRBJ1-3,TRBV5-1,NA,NA,TGCGCCAGCAGCCCGACCCCGACTGGAATCTCCGGAAACACCATATATTTT,CASSPTPTGISGNTIYF
TRBJ2-7,TRBV4-2,TRBD2,NA,TGTGCCAGCAGCCAAGCCCTAGCGGGGGGGTTAGTAAGCTACGAGCAGTACTTC,CASSQALAGGLVSYEQYF
TRBJ1-3,TRBV4-1,NA,NA,TGCGCCAGCAGCCAGGCGGCAGTCTCCGAAAACACCATATATTTT,CASSQAAVSENTIYF